One and the same sample provided the 21 T cell receptor beta chains below, sequenced in a study of blood T cell repertoires in COVID-19. Sequenced by immunoSEQ multiplex PCR; TCRdb stores in-frame clones only, minus some. The table records 250,000 to 350,000 clones, nearly 90% of them present only once. Sequencing was performed on PBMCs or T cells enriched from blood (not recorded which). Receptors were obtained from a woman younger than 35 with acute COVID-19.

This chain uses TRBV4-2 with TRBJ1-1; the D is unclear. Germline CDR1 and CDR2: LGHNA and YNFKEQ. Trimming removed 1 base at V and 5 bases at J, with 8 bases between. The CDR3 runs to 13 residues. The CDR3 DNA follows: TGTGCCAGCAGCCAAGGCGGGTTGACTGAAGCTTTCTTT. Protein sequence: CASSQGGLTEAFF.

The genes are TRBV28 and TRBJ2-1; D call uncertain. The germline V gene encodes CDR1 MDHEN and CDR2 SYDVKM. V lost 3 bases and J 2 bases, leaving 8 bases between the germline ends. The CDR3 loop spans 14 amino acids. The CDR3 region is CASSFSQAYNEQFF. The CDR3 nucleotides read TGTGCCAGCAGTTTTAGCCAAGCCTACAATGAGCAGTTCTTC.

This clone has just a few counts. This chain links TRBV20-1 with TRBJ1-2; no clear D gene. Trimming took off 3 bases at V and 4 bases at J, with 12 bases between the two ends. Germline loops: CDR1 DFQATT, CDR2 SNEGSKA (reference sequence). This CDR3 comprises 13 residues. CDR3 protein: CSASLSTVYGYTF. CDR3 sequence (DNA): TGCAGTGCTAGTCTATCCACGGTCTATGGCTACACCTTC.

The genes are TRBV28 and TRBJ1-5; no reliable D call. Trimming took 2 bases from V and 2 from J, leaving 16 bases between them. CDR1 and CDR2 from the germline V gene are MDHEN and SYDVKM. The CDR3 is made up of 17 amino acids. The CDR3 loop reads CASSLIEGVTGNQPQHF. The CDR3 DNA follows: TGTGCCAGCAGTTTAATCGAGGGTGTGACGGGCAATCAGCCCCAGCATTTT.

This clone was observed a single time. This chain uses TRBV5-8 with TRBJ2-1, with 13 bases fitting TRBD2. Germline CDR1 reads SGHTS; CDR2 reads YDEGEE. CDR3 length: 15 amino acids. V lost 1 base to trimming and J lost 9 bases; unmatched junction nucleotides: 4. CDR3 in amino acids: CASSLSGLAGVEQFF. The CDR3 nucleotides read TGTGCCAGCAGCTTGTCTGGACTAGCGGGAGTTGAGCAGTTCTTC.

This sequence joins TRBV14 and TRBJ1-1, with D unclear. The CDR3 has 12 residues. Germline assignment: CDR1 SGHDN and CDR2 FVKESK. The V gene lost 3 bases and the J gene lost 11 bases, with 13 bases spanning the gap. The CDR3 coding sequence is TGTGCCAGCAGCCAGAGGGCAGATAGGGCTTTCTTT. Its translation is CASSQRADRAFF. Combining the CDR3 with reference TRBV14 and TRBJ1-1 gives the whole variable domain EAGVTQFPSHSVIEKGQTVTLRCDPISGHDNLYWYRRVMGKEIKFLLHFVKESKQDESGMPNNRFLAERTGGTYSTLKVQPAELEDSGVYFCASSQRADRAFFGQGTRLTVV.

The chain joins TRBV5-6 to TRBJ2-7; perhaps TRBD1 as D (5 bases). Germline loops: CDR1 SGHDT, CDR2 YYEEEE. This CDR3 is 16 amino acids long. The V end lost 0 bases, the J end lost 2 bases, and 15 bases lay between the germline ends. For the CDR3, the DNA is TGTGCCAGCAGCTTGGGGGGCAGGGTAGCAACCTACGAGCAGTACTTC. Translation gives CASSLGGRVATYEQYF.

The chain is built from TRBV7-9 and TRBJ1-5; D perhaps matches TRBD1 (6 bases). The V gene lost 5 bases and the J gene lost 5 bases, with 16 bases spanning the gap. There are 15 residues in the CDR3. The V gene's germline CDR1 is SEHNR and CDR2 FQNEAQ (reference sequence). This CDR3 is CASSQGVGGDQPQHF. CDR3 sequence (DNA): TGTGCCAGCAGCCAAGGCGTAGGGGGTGATCAGCCCCAGCATTTT.

CDR3 nucleotides: TGTGCCAGCAGAAAGTTGACTAGCACAGATACGCAGTATTTT. Its translation is CASRKLTSTDTQYF. The chain employs TRBV27 and TRBJ2-3; D not resolved. The CDR3 has 14 residues. The V end was cut by 6 bases, the J end by 0 bases, with 10 bases between. Germline V gene data show CDR1 as MNHEY and CDR2 as SMNVEV (reference sequence).

This chain uses TRBV11-2 with TRBJ2-7; 11 nucleotides agree with TRBD2. The CDR3 is 16 residues long. Losses at the gene ends were 0 bases for V and 3 bases for J; bases not matched to a gene: 4. Germline-derived CDR1 and CDR2 are SGHAT and FQNNGV. This CDR3 is CASSLDGTSGFYEQYF. Here the CDR3 DNA reads TGTGCCAGCAGCTTAGATGGGACTAGCGGATTCTACGAGCAGTACTTC.

The chain is built from TRBV7-6 and TRBJ1-2; D may be TRBD1 (6 bases). There are 15 residues in the CDR3. Looked up from germline, CDR1 is SGHVS and CDR2 is FNYEAQ. V gave up 5 bases and J gave up 0 bases, with 13 bases separating them. The CDR3: CASSPTGTSNYGYTF. CDR3 DNA: TGTGCCAGCAGCCCAACCGGGACATCTAACTATGGCTACACCTTC.

The CDR3 sequence: CASSNGGQGTEAFF. In DNA, the CDR3 is TGTGCCAGTAGTAACGGCGGTCAGGGCACTGAAGCTTTCTTT. This rearrangement joins TRBV19 to TRBJ1-1; perhaps TRBD1 as D (5 bases). There are 14 residues in the CDR3. The V end lost 4 bases, the J end lost 4 bases, and 13 bases lay between the germline ends. Germline assignment: CDR1 LNHDA and CDR2 SQIVND (reference sequence).

This chain uses TRBV19 with TRBJ2-4; TRBD2 aligns across 10 bases. The CDR3 consists of 17 residues. V was pared by 5 bases and J by 1 base, with 8 bases of the junction left unmatched. The V gene's germline CDR1 is LNHDA and CDR2 SQIVND (reference sequence). The CDR3 loop is CASSSSGRWVAKNIQYF. Here the CDR3 DNA reads TGTGCCAGTAGTTCTAGCGGGAGATGGGTGGCCAAAAACATTCAGTACTTC.

This chain connects TRBV28 to TRBJ2-7; 8 bases agree with TRBD1. V lost 3 bases to trimming and J lost 1 base; unmatched junction nucleotides: 5. This CDR3 contains 15 residues. CDR1 is MDHEN and CDR2 is SYDVKM in the germline V gene. CDR3 residues: CASSLATGVSYEQYF. The CDR3 bases are TGTGCCAGCAGTTTGGCGACAGGGGTATCCTACGAGCAGTACTTC.

The gene calls are TRBV6-2 or TRBV6-3 and TRBJ1-5; TRBD1 agrees at 8 bases. Unmatched junction bases numbered 13, after V lost 6 bases and J lost 6 bases. The CDR3 consists of 16 residues. Germline V gene sequence: CDR1 MNHEY, CDR2 SVGEGT. DNA of the CDR3: TGTGCCAGCAGCCCCCCCCCTGACAGGGGCGGTCAGCCCCAGCATTTT. Translated: CASSPPPDRGGQPQHF.

The gene calls are TRBV15 and TRBJ1-4; 10 bases align to TRBD1. Germline CDR1 is LNHNV and CDR2 is YYDKDF (reference sequence). The CDR3 spans 16 residues. J lost 6 bases, V lost 5 bases, and 9 bases had no gene match. The CDR3 DNA reads TGTGCCACCAGCGGAAGACCGGGACAGGGGTATGAAAAACTGTTTTTT. It yields the protein CATSGRPGQGYEKLFF.

V is TRBV15 and J is TRBJ1-1; no reliable D call. CDR1 and CDR2 from the germline V gene are LNHNV and YYDKDF (reference sequence). Trimming took 1 base from V and 3 from J, leaving 6 bases between them. This CDR3 is 13 amino acids long. The CDR3 spells CATSRVDYTEAFF. CDR3 nucleotides: TGTGCCACCAGCAGAGTAGACTACACTGAAGCTTTCTTT.

The V gene is TRBV11-1, the J gene TRBJ2-1, with a weak D call TRBD2 (6 bases). The CDR3 is made up of 12 amino acids. Germline V CDR1 and CDR2: SGHAT, FQDESV (reference sequence). Trimming cost V 3 bases and J 9 bases, with 9 bases left between them. CDR3 bases: TGTGCCAGCAGCTTTCTAGCGTCTGAGCAGTTCTTC. It specifies CASSFLASEQFF.

The chain couples TRBV12-3 or TRBV12-4 to TRBJ2-2, with D possibly being TRBD2 (6 bases). The germline V and J ends were trimmed by 2 bases and 5 bases, with 6 bases remaining between them. The CDR3 consists of 13 residues. CDR3 DNA sequence: TGTGCCAGCAGTTTACGGGGGACCGGGGAGCTGTTTTTT. It specifies CASSLRGTGELFF.

The chain combines TRBV5-1 with TRBJ2-1; TRBD1 might be the D (8 bases). The germline V gene encodes CDR1 SGHRS and CDR2 YFSETQ. This CDR3 is built from 17 residues. The V end was cut by 5 bases, the J end by 8 bases, with 26 bases between. The chain's CDR3 is CASRTFSPRQGRDEQFF. The DNA of the CDR3 is TGCGCCAGCAGAACGTTTTCACCAAGACAGGGGAGGGATGAGCAGTTCTTC.

The V and J genes are TRBV7-3 and TRBJ2-1; 12 bases line up with TRBD2. The CDR3 is 16 residues long. Germline CDR1 reads SGHTA; CDR2 reads FQGTGA. V gave up 3 bases and J gave up 6 bases; unmatched junction bases: 6. The CDR3, as DNA: TGTGCCAGCAGCTTTCTCCCGACTAGCGGGAGCAATGAGCAGTTCTTC. It encodes CASSFLPTSGSNEQFF. Using reference TRBV7-3 and TRBJ2-1 for the parts outside the CDR3, the full variable domain is GAGVSQTPSNKVTEKGKYVELRCDPISGHTALYWYRQSLGQGPEFLIYFQGTGAADDSGLPNDRFFAVRPEGSVSTLKIQRTERGDSAVYLCASSFLPTSGSNEQFFGPGTRLTVL.